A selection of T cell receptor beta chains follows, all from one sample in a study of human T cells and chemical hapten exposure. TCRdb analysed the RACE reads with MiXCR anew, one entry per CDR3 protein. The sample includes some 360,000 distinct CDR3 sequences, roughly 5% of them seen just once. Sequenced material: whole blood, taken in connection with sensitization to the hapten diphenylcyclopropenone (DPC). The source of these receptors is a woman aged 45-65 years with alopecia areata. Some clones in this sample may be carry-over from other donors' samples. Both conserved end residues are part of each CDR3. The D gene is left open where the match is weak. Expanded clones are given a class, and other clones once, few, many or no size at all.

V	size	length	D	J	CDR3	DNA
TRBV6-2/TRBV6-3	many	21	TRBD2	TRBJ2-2	CASSYSTRTSGSNRMDGELFF	TGTGCCAGCAGTTACTCGACCCGGACTAGCGGGAGTAACCGGATGGACGGGGAGCTGTTTTTT
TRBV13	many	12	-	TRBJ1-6	CASSSSNSPLHF	TGTGCCAGCAGCTCCAGTAATTCACCCCTCCACTTT
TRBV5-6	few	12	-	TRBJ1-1	CASSLLWGEAFF	TGTGCCAGCAGCTTGTTATGGGGTGAAGCTTTCTTT
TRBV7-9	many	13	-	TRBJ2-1	CASVDGLSNEQFF	TGTGCCAGCGTGGATGGCCTCTCGAATGAGCAGTTCTTC
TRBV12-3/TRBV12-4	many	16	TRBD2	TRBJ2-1	CASSLDSSGMNNEQFF	TGTGCCAGCAGTTTAGATTCTAGCGGGATGAACAATGAGCAGTTCTTC
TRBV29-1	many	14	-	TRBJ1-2	CSVGRQVPNYGYTF	TGCAGCGTCGGTCGACAGGTGCCTAACTATGGCTACACCTTC
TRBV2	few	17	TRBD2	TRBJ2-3	CASSESATLAGADTQYF	TGTGCCAGCAGTGAATCCGCAACACTAGCGGGAGCGGATACGCAGTATTTT
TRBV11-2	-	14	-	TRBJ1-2	CASSLGIRGRGYTF	TGTGCCAGCAGCTTAGGAATACGGGGGCGAGGCTACACCTTC
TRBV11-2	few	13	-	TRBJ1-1	CASTKTGASVAFF	TGTGCCAGCACCAAAACAGGTGCCTCTGTAGCTTTCTTT
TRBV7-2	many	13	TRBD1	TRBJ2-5	CASSSDRGLGQYF	TGTGCCAGCAGCTCCGACAGGGGGCTGGGCCAGTACTTC
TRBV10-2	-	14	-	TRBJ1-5	CASSENGRAGPQHF	TGCGCCAGCAGTGAGAACGGCAGGGCCGGGCCCCAGCATTTT
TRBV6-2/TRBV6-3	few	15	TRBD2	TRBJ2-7	CASSSTGTSGRGQYF	TGTGCCAGCAGTTCAACCGGGACTAGCGGGAGAGGGCAGTACTTC
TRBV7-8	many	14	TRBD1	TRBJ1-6	CASSTDRTNSPLHF	TGTGCCAGCAGCACGGACAGGACTAATTCACCCCTCCACTTT
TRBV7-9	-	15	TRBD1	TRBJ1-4	CASSVRTGGEEKLFF	TGTGCCAGCAGCGTACGGACAGGAGGAGAGGAAAAACTGTTTTTT
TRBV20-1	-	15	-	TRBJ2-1	CSAEPRRGAYNEQFF	TGCAGTGCCGAGCCCCGCCGGGGTGCCTACAATGAGCAGTTCTTC
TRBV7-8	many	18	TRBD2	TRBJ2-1	CASSPRDSGRAGYNEQFF	TGTGCCAGCAGCCCGCGTGATAGCGGGAGGGCTGGTTACAATGAGCAGTTCTTC
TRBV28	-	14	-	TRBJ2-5	CASSSPTVQETQYF	TGTGCCAGCAGTTCCCCGACAGTCCAAGAGACCCAGTACTTC
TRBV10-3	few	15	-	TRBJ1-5	CAISESSTGNQPQHF	TGTGCCATCAGTGAGTCGTCTACAGGGAATCAGCCCCAGCATTTT
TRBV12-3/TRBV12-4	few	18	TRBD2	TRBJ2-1	CASSNLGPAGETYNEQFF	TGTGCCAGCAGTAATTTAGGCCCCGCGGGAGAAACCTACAATGAGCAGTTCTTC
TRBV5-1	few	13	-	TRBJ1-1	CASSRQMNTEAFF	TGCGCCAGCAGCCGGCAGATGAACACTGAAGCTTTCTTT
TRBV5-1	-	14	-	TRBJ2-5	CASSPPEVSETQYF	TGCGCCAGCAGCCCCCCCGAAGTATCCGAGACCCAGTACTTC
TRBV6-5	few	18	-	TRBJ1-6	CASSSGAEGLTYNSPLHF	TGTGCCAGCAGTTCCGGGGCCGAGGGGTTGACCTATAATTCACCCCTCCACTTT
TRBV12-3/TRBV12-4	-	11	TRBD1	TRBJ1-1	CASSMGQGAFF	TGTGCCAGCAGCATGGGACAGGGGGCTTTCTTT
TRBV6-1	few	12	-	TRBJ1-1	CASTPLGDEAFF	TGTGCCAGCACCCCCCTGGGGGACGAAGCTTTCTTT
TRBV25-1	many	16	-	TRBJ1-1	CASSEGGGRSGTEAFF	TGTGCCAGCAGTGAAGGGGGGGGCAGGTCGGGCACTGAAGCTTTCTTT
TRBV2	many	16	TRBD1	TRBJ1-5	CASSEVGTGLAQPQHF	TGTGCCAGCAGTGAAGTAGGGACAGGGCTCGCTCAGCCCCAGCATTTT
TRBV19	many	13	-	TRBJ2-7	CASSISGIYEQYF	TGTGCCAGTAGTATATCGGGAATCTACGAGCAGTACTTC
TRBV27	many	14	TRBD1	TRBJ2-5	CASSYQGAGETQYF	TGTGCCAGCAGTTACCAGGGGGCGGGAGAGACCCAGTACTTC
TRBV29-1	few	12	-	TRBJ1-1	CSGDAGSTEAFF	TGCAGCGGGGATGCGGGGAGCACTGAAGCTTTCTTT
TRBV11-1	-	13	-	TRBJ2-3	CASSMDLADTQYF	TGTGCCAGCAGCATGGACCTGGCGGATACGCAGTATTTT
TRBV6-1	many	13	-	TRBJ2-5	CASSTSFQETQYF	TGTGCCAGCAGTACCAGTTTTCAAGAGACCCAGTACTTC
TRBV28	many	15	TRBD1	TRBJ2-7	CASSLLDRVSYEQYF	TGTGCCAGCAGCCTTCTCGACAGGGTCTCCTACGAGCAGTACTTC
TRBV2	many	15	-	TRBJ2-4	CASSDWAAAKNIQYF	TGTGCCAGCAGTGATTGGGCGGCCGCCAAAAACATTCAGTACTTC
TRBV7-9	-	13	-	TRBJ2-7	CASGPVLFYEQYF	TGTGCCAGCGGACCAGTACTGTTCTACGAGCAGTACTTC
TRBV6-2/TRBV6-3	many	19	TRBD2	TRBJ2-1	CASSPIGTGRTSGRYEQFF	TGTGCCAGCAGCCCTATTGGGACAGGGAGGACTAGCGGGAGGTATGAGCAGTTCTTC
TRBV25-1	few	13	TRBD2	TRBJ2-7	CASSGDYNREQYF	TGTGCCAGCAGTGGGGACTACAATAGAGAGCAGTACTTC
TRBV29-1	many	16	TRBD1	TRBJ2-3	CSVEGPTGGSLDTQYF	TGCAGCGTTGAAGGACCCACAGGGGGCTCATTAGATACGCAGTATTTT
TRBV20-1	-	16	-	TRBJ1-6	CSARENPALGSSPLHF	TGCAGTGCTAGAGAAAATCCGGCCTTGGGGAGTTCACCCCTCCACTTT
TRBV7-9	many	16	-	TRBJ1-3	CASSFLGGGSGNTIYF	TGTGCCAGCAGCTTCCTCGGAGGAGGCTCTGGAAACACCATATATTTT
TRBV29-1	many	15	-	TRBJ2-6	CSVVPQASGANVLTF	TGCAGCGTTGTCCCCCAGGCCTCTGGGGCCAACGTCCTGACTTTC
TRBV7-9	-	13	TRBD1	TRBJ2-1	CASSSGTGDEQFF	TGTGCCAGCAGCTCCGGGACAGGGGATGAGCAGTTCTTC
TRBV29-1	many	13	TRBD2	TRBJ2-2	CSATSGSAGELFF	TGCAGCGCAACTAGCGGATCCGCCGGGGAGCTGTTTTTT
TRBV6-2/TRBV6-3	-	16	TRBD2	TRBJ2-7	CASSYTTSGLTYEQYF	TGTGCCAGCAGTTACACTACTAGCGGGCTGACCTACGAGCAGTACTTC
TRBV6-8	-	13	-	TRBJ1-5	CAGIRQANQPQHF	TGTGCCGGAATACGACAGGCGAATCAGCCCCAGCATTTT
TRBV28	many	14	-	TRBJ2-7	CASSLTPGLGEQYF	TGTGCCAGCAGTTTAACTCCCGGGCTAGGCGAGCAGTACTTC
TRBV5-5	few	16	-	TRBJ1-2	CASSFGRAWANYGYTF	TGTGCCAGCAGCTTCGGACGGGCCTGGGCTAACTATGGCTACACCTTC
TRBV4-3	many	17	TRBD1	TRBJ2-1	CASSQVGLTGVGGEQFF	TGCGCCAGCAGCCAAGTCGGGTTGACAGGGGTCGGCGGTGAGCAGTTCTTC
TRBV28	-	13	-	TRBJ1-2	CASRTGGGYGYTF	TGTGCCAGCAGGACGGGAGGGGGCTATGGCTACACCTTC
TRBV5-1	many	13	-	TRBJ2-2	CASSPEYTGELFF	TGCGCCAGCAGCCCTGAGTACACCGGGGAGCTGTTTTTT
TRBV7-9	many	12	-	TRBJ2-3	CASTPGKNTQYF	TGTGCCAGCACCCCAGGAAAGAATACGCAGTATTTT
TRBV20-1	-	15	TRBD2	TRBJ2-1	CSARRIAGGYNEQFF	TGCAGTGCTAGGAGAATAGCGGGAGGTTACAATGAGCAGTTCTTC
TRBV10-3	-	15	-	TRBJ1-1	CAIRPDTGQNTEAFF	TGTGCCATCAGACCTGACACGGGACAAAACACTGAAGCTTTCTTT
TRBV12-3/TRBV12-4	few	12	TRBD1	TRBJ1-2	CASSRTGNGYTF	TGTGCCAGCAGTAGGACAGGGAACGGCTACACCTTC
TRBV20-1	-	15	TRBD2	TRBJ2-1	CSARELAGDYNEQFF	TGCAGTGCTAGAGAACTAGCGGGGGATTACAATGAGCAGTTCTTC
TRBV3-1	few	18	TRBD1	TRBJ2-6	CASSQEGQGAPGANVLTF	TGTGCCAGCAGCCAAGAAGGACAGGGGGCGCCTGGGGCCAACGTCCTGACTTTC
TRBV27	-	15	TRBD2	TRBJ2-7	CASSWGLAGPGEQYF	TGTGCCAGCAGTTGGGGGTTAGCGGGGCCGGGGGAGCAGTACTTC
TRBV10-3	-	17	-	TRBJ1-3	CAISGDTGAHSGNTIYF	TGTGCCATCAGTGGGGACACCGGGGCTCACTCTGGAAACACCATATATTTT